The entry that follows covers one TCR beta chain sequence. Its recognized antigen is unknown. Base qualities are not recorded, but no much larger clone differs from it by a single base. Using the deep immunoSEQ assay, TCR CDR3 regions were amplified from genomic DNA by multiplex PCR. Extracted genomic DNA from each cell subset was spread evenly across all wells of several immunoSEQ 96-well plates, with each plate serving as a replicate. For sorted subsets, roughly 190 ng of genomic DNA, equivalent to 25,000 to 35,000 T cell genomes, went into each replicate PCR. Purified libraries were measured with a Qubit 3.0 fluorometer, size-checked on a Bioanalyzer 2100, and measured again with the KAPA Library Quantification kit. Every immunoSEQ 96-well plate was sequenced on a dedicated single-read 150-cycle Illumina NextSeq 550 flow cell. The authors' pipeline ran thus. The immunoSEQ output contained only junctional sequences without quality scores, so filtering could not match that applied to full-length reads. To assign V/J genes and CDR3, sequences were annotated against IMGT germline references using PyIR, a Python wrapper for IgBLAST v1.9. Any read was removed if the V/J assignment was weak (E-value above 1e-6), the CDR3 was missing, or the read contained stop codons, out-of-frame junctions, or ambiguous translated residues. V3J clonotypes were defined by identical inferred V gene, J gene, and CDR3 amino acid sequence. The percentage overlap between two repertoires was calculated by dividing the number of shared unique clonotypes by the size of the smaller repertoire. Repertoire richness was assessed with RTK rarefaction, the Chao1 estimator, and Recon v2.1 estimates of unobserved clonotypes. For all TCRbeta clonotypes obtained by the gDNA method from a few donors, generation probabilities were computed with OLGA. This immuneACCESS table, as held by TCRdb, lists in-frame sequences with V and J called but not all clones. Of the missing ones, under half trace to an unresolved V gene in checked studies; the others have no known cause. V, J and clone size derive from that table, while D and trimming were established from the DNA sequence. This sample holds approximately 2.3 million clones; 80% to 95% were observed only once. The ten top clones hold under 0.45% of the sample.

Healthy HIV-negative adults with no recently reported acute infections or vaccinations were included as donors. All donors were Caucasian adults living in Nashville, Tennessee, USA. CD4+ T cells were enriched by magnetic negative selection; naive cells were then positively selected on CD45RA, and the negative fraction formed the memory subset. Blood was obtained by leukapheresis, after which PBMCs were separated by Ficoll-Histopaque density gradient centrifugation and cryopreserved in liquid nitrogen vapor phase. Purity and quantity of every magnetically sorted T cell population were checked by analytical flow cytometry. Genomic DNA was isolated from every sorted fraction and measured by UV absorbance on a Nanodrop 2000c. Its CDR3 holds 16 amino acids, cysteine through phenylalanine. The read is trimmed to its CDR3 DNA, 48 bases read in frame from base 1. V sheds 1 base and J sheds 0 bases, leaving 11 bases between their ends. Taken from the germline V gene, the CDR1 and CDR2 loops are SGHTA and FQGNSA.

The data belong to a study of shared clonotypes between healthy human individuals (dated by TCRdb to 2018 to 2020). In terms of the full investigation: The cohort included a few men and two women between 18 and 49 years of age. To estimate repertoire size and how much clonotype sharing occurs between individuals, the study deeply sequenced the blood TCR repertoires of about five healthy adults. For each donor, three plates each were used for CD4 naive and CD4 memory, two plates were used for CD8 naive, and one plate was used for CD8 memory. Leukapheresis yielded between about 0.94 and 9 billion PBMCs per donor. To increase sequencing depth and limit assay-specific biases, TCR repertoire library preparation and sequencing were carried out by different laboratories using diverse techniques.

Broader findings and caveats from the paper: Naive subsets generally had larger estimated clonotype richness than memory subsets did. Based on pairwise subsampling, the degree of clonotype sharing among donors was expected to be affected by sequencing depth. Sharing across several donors was observed for 5% to 6.5% of naive CD4, 3% to 4% of naive CD8, 2% to 2.5% of memory CD4, and around 0.4% of memory CD8 clonotypes. Rarefaction of sorted-subset datasets indicated incomplete sequencing despite the large sequencing depth. Compared with non-shared clonotypes, the clonotypes found in all four sorted-subset donors had higher generation probabilities. Sampling was limited to blood, and TCR repertoires in tissue likely differ from TCR repertoires in blood. Because the study included a small number of donors, the genetic and exposure-history diversity represented was limited.

The V gene is TRBV7-2 and the J gene is TRBJ2-3; the D region possibly corresponds to TRBD2 (5 bases align). The sequencing sample was made of naive CD4+ T cells from PBMCs. The cell subset or site label on this specimen signifies: CD45RA+ positively selected. The receptor was isolated from a man aged 18 to 35 in good health. Some clones in this sample may be carry-over from other donors' samples. The CDR3 protein is CASSLVAWASTDTQYF. Here is the DNA: TGTGCCAGCAGCTTAGTAGCGTGGGCTAGCACAGATACGCAGTATTTT.